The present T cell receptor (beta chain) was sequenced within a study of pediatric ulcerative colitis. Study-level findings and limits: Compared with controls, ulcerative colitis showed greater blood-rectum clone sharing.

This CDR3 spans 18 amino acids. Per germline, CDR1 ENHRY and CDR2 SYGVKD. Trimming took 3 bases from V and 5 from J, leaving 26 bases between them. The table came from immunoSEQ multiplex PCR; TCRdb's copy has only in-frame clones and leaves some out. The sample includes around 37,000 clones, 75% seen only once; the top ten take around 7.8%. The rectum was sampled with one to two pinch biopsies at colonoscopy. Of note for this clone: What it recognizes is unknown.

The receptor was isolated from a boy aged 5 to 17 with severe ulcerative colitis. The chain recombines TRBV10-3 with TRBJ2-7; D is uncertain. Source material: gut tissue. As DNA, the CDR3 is TGTGCCATCAGTGACCTACTAACCGACGGAGCGCAACGGGACGAGCAGTACTTC. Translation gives CAISDLLTDGAQRDEQYF.